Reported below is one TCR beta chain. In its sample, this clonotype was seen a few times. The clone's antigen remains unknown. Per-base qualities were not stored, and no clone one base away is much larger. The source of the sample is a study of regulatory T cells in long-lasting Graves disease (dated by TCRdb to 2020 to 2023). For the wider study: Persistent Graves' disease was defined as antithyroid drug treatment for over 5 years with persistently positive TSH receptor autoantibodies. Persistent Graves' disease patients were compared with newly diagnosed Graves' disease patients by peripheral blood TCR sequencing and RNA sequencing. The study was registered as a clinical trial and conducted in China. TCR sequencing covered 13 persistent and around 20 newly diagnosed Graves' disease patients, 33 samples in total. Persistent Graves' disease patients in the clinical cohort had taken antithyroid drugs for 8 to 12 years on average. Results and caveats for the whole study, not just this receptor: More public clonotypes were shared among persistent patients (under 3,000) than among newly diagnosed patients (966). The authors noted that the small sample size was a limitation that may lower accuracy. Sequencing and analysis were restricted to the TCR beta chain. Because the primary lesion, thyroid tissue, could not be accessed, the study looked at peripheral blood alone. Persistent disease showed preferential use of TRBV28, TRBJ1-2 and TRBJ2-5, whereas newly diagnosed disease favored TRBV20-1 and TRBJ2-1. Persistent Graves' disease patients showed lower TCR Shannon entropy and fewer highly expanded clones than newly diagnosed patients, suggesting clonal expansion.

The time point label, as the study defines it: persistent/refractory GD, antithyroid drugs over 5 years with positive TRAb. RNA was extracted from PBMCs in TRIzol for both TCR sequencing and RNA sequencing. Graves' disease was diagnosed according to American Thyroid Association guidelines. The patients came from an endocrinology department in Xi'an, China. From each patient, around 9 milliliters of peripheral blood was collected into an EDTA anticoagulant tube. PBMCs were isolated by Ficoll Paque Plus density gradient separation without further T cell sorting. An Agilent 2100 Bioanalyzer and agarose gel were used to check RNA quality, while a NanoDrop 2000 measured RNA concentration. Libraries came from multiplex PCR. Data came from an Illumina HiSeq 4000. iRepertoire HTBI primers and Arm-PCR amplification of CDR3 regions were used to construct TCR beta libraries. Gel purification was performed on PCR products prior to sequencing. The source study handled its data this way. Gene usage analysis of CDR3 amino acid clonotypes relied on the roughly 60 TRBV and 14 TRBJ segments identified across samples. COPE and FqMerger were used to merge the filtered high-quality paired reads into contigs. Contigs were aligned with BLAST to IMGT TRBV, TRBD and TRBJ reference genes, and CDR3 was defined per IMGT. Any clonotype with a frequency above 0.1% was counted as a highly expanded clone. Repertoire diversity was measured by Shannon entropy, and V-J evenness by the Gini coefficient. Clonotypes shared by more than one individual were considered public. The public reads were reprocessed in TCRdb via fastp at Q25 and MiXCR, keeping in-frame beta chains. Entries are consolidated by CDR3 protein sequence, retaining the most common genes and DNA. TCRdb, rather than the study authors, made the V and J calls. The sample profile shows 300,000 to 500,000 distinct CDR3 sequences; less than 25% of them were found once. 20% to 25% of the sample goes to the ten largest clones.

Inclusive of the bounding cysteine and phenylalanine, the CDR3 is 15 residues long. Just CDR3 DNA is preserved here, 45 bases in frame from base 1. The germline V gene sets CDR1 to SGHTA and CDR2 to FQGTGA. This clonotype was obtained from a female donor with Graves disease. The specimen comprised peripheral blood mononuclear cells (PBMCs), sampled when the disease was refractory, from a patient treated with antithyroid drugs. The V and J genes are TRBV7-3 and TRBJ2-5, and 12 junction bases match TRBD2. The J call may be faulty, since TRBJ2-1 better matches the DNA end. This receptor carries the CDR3 CASSLGLAGLNEQFF. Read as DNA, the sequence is TGTGCCAGCAGCCTTGGACTAGCGGGACTGAATGAGCAGTTCTTC.